This T cell receptor (beta chain) stems from a study of cytomegalovirus exposure and HLA in healthy donors. Germline CDR1 reads SQVTM; CDR2 reads ANQGSEA. The CDR3 loop spans 12 amino acids. The ends were cut back, 4 bases at V and 5 bases at J, with 9 bases in the middle. Broader study findings: 150 to 200 TCR beta chains were listed as cytomegalovirus-associated. In vitro experiments confirmed that three CMV-associated chains were specific for CMV antigens.

60 Vbeta and 13 Jbeta primers were used in PCR. Original methodology: The count from a later analysis was about 80 million unique TCR beta chains, around 11 million of them shared. Assay: immunoSEQ multiplex PCR; the TCRdb copy retains only in-frame clones and omits some. D and trimming were read from the DNA, whereas the V and J calls and clone size are those reported in that table. The sample has around 150,000 clones; roughly 80% are singletons. Note on this clone: Its cognate antigen is unknown.

Sequencing was carried out using PBMCs. This TCR was recovered from a man aged 35-49 years in good health and CMV-seronegative. J is TRBJ2-1 and V is TRBV29-1; D remains unclear. CDR3: CSVVAGHNEQFF. The CDR3 coding sequence is TGCAGCGTTGTAGCTGGCCACAATGAGCAGTTCTTC.